A selection of T cell receptor beta chains follows, all from one sample in a study of somatic mutations in cytotoxic T cells in rheumatoid arthritis. Assay used: immunoSEQ multiplex PCR; TCRdb lists only in-frame clones, some missing. The sample shows tens of thousands of clones, approximately 78% of them seen only once. The sequencing sample was made of CD8+ T cells sorted from blood. The receptors shown here come from an adult with rheumatoid arthritis. The CDR3 runs from the conserved cysteine through the conserved F or W. The D gene is left open where the match is weak. Clone size, where shown, is once, few, many, or a class for clones that have expanded.

V,D,J,size,DNA,CDR3
TRBV5-1,NA,TRBJ2-5,NA,TGCGCCAGCAGCTTAGGTGGGGTCCGAGAGACCCAGTACTTC,CASSLGGVRETQYF
TRBV4-3,TRBD1,TRBJ2-7,NA,TGCGCCAGCAGCCAAGATTCGGGGACAGGGGGTTATGAGCAGTACTTC,CASSQDSGTGGYEQYF
TRBV30,NA,TRBJ2-4,NA,TGTGCCTGGAGTGTATGGCATTACAGCGGGCCAGCCAAAAACATTCAGTACTTC,CAWSVWHYSGPAKNIQYF
TRBV10-3,TRBD2,TRBJ2-3,NA,TGTGCCATCAGTAAGACTAGCGGTAGCACAGATACGCAGTATTTT,CAISKTSGSTDTQYF
TRBV29-1,TRBD1,TRBJ2-7,NA,TGCAGCGTCTCAGGGGAACGGGCAGGGGGCGTTTTTTCCTACGAGCAGTACTTC,CSVSGERAGGVFSYEQYF
TRBV6-6,NA,TRBJ1-1,NA,TGTGCCAGCAGTTACTCGCCAGGTACGGCTGAAGCTTTCTTT,CASSYSPGTAEAFF
TRBV9,TRBD2,TRBJ2-7,NA,TGTGCCAGCAGCGTCGGAGCGGGAGCCTCTACGGAGCAGTACTTC,CASSVGAGASTEQYF
TRBV15,NA,TRBJ2-2,once,TGTGCCACCAGCTCTTCCGGACAGTACACCGCGAACACCGGGGAGCTGTTTTTT,CATSSSGQYTANTGELFF
TRBV5-1,TRBD2,TRBJ2-7,NA,TGCGCCAGCAGCTTGTCGGTAGCGGGAGACGAGCAGTACTTC,CASSLSVAGDEQYF
TRBV27,NA,TRBJ2-7,NA,TGTGCCAGCAGTCGCCCCCCGGACAGCCGCTCCTACGAGCAGTACTTC,CASSRPPDSRSYEQYF
TRBV6-5,NA,TRBJ2-7,NA,TGTGCCAGCAGTTACGGCAGGGGCCCCTACGAGCAGTACTTC,CASSYGRGPYEQYF
TRBV2,NA,TRBJ1-5,NA,TGTGCCAGCAGTGAGGGCATGAGCAATCAGCCCCAGCATTTT,CASSEGMSNQPQHF
TRBV28,NA,TRBJ2-5,NA,TGTGCCAGCAGTGCTAGAAAGAGGGCCCAGTACTTC,CASSARKRAQYF
TRBV28,NA,TRBJ1-1,NA,TGTGCCAGCAGTTACCTTTACAAAGAAAGGGAGACTGAAGCTTTCTTT,CASSYLYKERETEAFF
TRBV5-1,TRBD1,TRBJ1-1,NA,TGCGCCAGCAGCCCCGCATCAGGGGGTTACATGAACACTGAAGCTTTCTTT,CASSPASGGYMNTEAFF
TRBV18,NA,TRBJ1-1,NA,TGTGCCAGCTCACCGGTCCCCTTGGACTTTGTTCGTGTTGAAGCTTTCTTT,CASSPVPLDFVRVEAFF
TRBV9,NA,TRBJ1-6,NA,TGTGCCAGCAGCGTAGAGAGCCTACCGAGAATTAATTCACCCCTCCACTTT,CASSVESLPRINSPLHF
TRBV9,TRBD1,TRBJ1-2,NA,TGTGCCAGCAGTCCGACAGGGGGCAACATTCATGGCTACACCTTC,CASSPTGGNIHGYTF
TRBV11-2,TRBD1,TRBJ2-2,NA,TGTGCCAGCAGCTTCCCCGCAGGGGGCCAGTGGATAGCCGGGGAGCTGTTTTTT,CASSFPAGGQWIAGELFF
TRBV10-3,NA,TRBJ1-2,NA,TGTGCCATCAGTGAGTCGCATGGCTACACCTTC,CAISESHGYTF
TRBV5-4,NA,TRBJ2-7,NA,TGTGCCAGCAGCTTGAGAGTCGGAACCTCCTACGAGCAGTACTTC,CASSLRVGTSYEQYF
TRBV6-1,NA,TRBJ1-4,NA,TGTGCCAGCAGCCCATCAGTGCGGGGGAATGAAAAACTGTTTTTT,CASSPSVRGNEKLFF
TRBV11-1,TRBD1,TRBJ1-2,NA,TGTGCCAGCAGCGCACAGGGGGCGCCTGGCTACACCTTC,CASSAQGAPGYTF
TRBV10-3,TRBD1,TRBJ2-3,few,TGTGCCATCCTAAAAGGACAGGGAAGTTCAGATACGCAGTATTTT,CAILKGQGSSDTQYF
TRBV19,NA,TRBJ2-2,NA,TGTGCCACTCAAAGGGCCGGGGAGCTGTTTTTT,CATQRAGELFF
TRBV2,TRBD1,TRBJ2-7,NA,TGTGCCAGCAGTCCTTCCGGGACAGGGGTCCCCGAGCAGTACTTC,CASSPSGTGVPEQYF
TRBV19,TRBD1,TRBJ2-5,NA,TGTGCCAGTAGACCGGGACAGGGGGCGAGAGGGACCCAGTACTTC,CASRPGQGARGTQYF
TRBV2,NA,TRBJ1-5,NA,TGTGCCAGCAGTGAAGGGGCAGGTCAGCCCCAGCATTTT,CASSEGAGQPQHF
TRBV6-4,TRBD2,TRBJ2-1,NA,TGTGCCAGCAGTGACTCGCTTGGCGGGGGGAATGAGCAGTTCTTC,CASSDSLGGGNEQFF
TRBV9,TRBD2,TRBJ2-3,NA,TGTGCCAGCAGCGTAGCGGGAGCGGGGGCAGATACGCAGTATTTT,CASSVAGAGADTQYF
TRBV7-9,NA,TRBJ2-5,NA,TGTGCCAGCAGCTTAGCGCGAGAGACCCAGTACTTC,CASSLARETQYF
TRBV5-4,NA,TRBJ2-2,NA,TGTGCCAGCAGCTTGGCACCGGGATTAGGCAACACCGGGGAGCTGTTTTTT,CASSLAPGLGNTGELFF
TRBV6-5,TRBD1,TRBJ2-3,NA,TGTGCCAGCAGTTCCCGCCGGGACAGGGTGCCAGATACGCAGTATTTT,CASSSRRDRVPDTQYF
TRBV4-1,NA,TRBJ1-1,NA,TGCGCCAGCAGCCAAGAGCCCGGCAGGGCGAACACTGAAGCTTTCTTT,CASSQEPGRANTEAFF
TRBV28,NA,TRBJ2-3,NA,TGTGCCAGCAGTTGGGGCGAAATCGCCACAGATACGCAGTATTTT,CASSWGEIATDTQYF
TRBV5-6,TRBD1,TRBJ1-5,NA,TGTGCCAGCAGCTTGGCCGGTCAGGGGGATCAGCCCCAGCATTTT,CASSLAGQGDQPQHF
TRBV21-1,NA,TRBJ2-5,NA,TGTGCCAGCATTACAGGGGTCGGGACCCAGTACTTC,CASITGVGTQYF
TRBV4-3,TRBD1,TRBJ1-4,NA,TGCGCCAGCAGCCAAGGGACAGGGGGTTTTGAAAAACTGTTTTTT,CASSQGTGGFEKLFF
TRBV11-2,TRBD2,TRBJ2-3,few,TGTGCCAGCAGCTTAGGTGCGGGAGGGCACACAGATACGCAGTATTTT,CASSLGAGGHTDTQYF
TRBV27,NA,TRBJ2-7,NA,TGTGCCAGCGGCCTATACGAGCAGTACTTC,CASGLYEQYF
TRBV13,TRBD2,TRBJ2-3,NA,TGTGCCAGCAGCTTTCTAGCGGGGGGTACAGATACGCAGTATTTT,CASSFLAGGTDTQYF
TRBV5-1,NA,TRBJ2-7,NA,TGCGCCAGCAGCTGGCGGGACAGTCGGTCCTACGAGCAGTACTTC,CASSWRDSRSYEQYF
TRBV9,TRBD1,TRBJ2-2,NA,TGTGCCAGCAGCGGGACCGGGACAGGGACCGGGGAGCTGTTTTTT,CASSGTGTGTGELFF
TRBV28,NA,TRBJ1-6,NA,TGTGCCAGCAATACACAGGTACCGGGGTATAATTCACCCCTCCACTTT,CASNTQVPGYNSPLHF
TRBV15,NA,TRBJ1-4,NA,TGTGCCACCAGCAGAGATGCAGGTAGCACGGAAAAACTGTTTTTT,CATSRDAGSTEKLFF
TRBV6-6,NA,TRBJ2-3,NA,TGTGCCAGCAGCTCGATCGACACAGATACGCAGTATTTT,CASSSIDTDTQYF
TRBV5-4,NA,TRBJ1-1,NA,TGTGCCAGCAGCTCTACAGGGAGGAGGACAAACACTGAAGCTTTCTTT,CASSSTGRRTNTEAFF
TRBV27,TRBD1,TRBJ1-1,NA,TGTGCCAGCAGTACCGGGACAGTTAACACTGAAGCTTTCTTT,CASSTGTVNTEAFF